This T cell receptor (beta chain) was captured in a study of identical twins. The CDR3 runs 14 residues. V shed 2 bases, J shed 4 bases, and the junction held 5 bases outside the gene matches. TCRdb called the 5' RACE reads again in MiXCR, with one record for every CDR3 protein. The table shows a few hundred thousand distinct CDR3 sequences, with 7% to 9.5% occurring only once. Sample: naive T cells sorted from blood. J is TRBJ2-7 and V is TRBV12-3 or TRBV12-4, with 7 positions matching TRBD2. This TCR came from a woman aged 45 to 65 in good health. CDR3 sequence: CASSLRLGGYEQYF. CDR3 coding DNA: TGTGCCAGCAGTTTAAGACTCGGGGGGTACGAGCAGTACTTC.